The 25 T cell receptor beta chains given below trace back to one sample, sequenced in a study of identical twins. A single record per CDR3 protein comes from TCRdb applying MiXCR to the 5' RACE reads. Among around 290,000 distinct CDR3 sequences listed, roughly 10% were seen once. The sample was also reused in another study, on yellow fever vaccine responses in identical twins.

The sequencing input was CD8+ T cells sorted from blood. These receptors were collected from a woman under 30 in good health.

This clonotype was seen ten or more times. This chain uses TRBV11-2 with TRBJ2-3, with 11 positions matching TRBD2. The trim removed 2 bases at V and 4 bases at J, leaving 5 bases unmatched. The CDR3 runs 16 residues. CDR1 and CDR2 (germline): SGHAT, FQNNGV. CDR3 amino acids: CASSLYLAGGPDTQYF. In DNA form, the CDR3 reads TGTGCCAGCAGCTTATATCTAGCGGGGGGACCAGATACGCAGTATTTT.

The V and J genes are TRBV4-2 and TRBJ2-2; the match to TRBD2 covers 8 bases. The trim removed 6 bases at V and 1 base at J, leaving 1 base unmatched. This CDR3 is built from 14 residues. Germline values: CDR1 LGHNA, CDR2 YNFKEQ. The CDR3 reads CASSSGENTGELFF. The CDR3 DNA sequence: TGTGCCAGCAGTAGCGGGGAGAACACCGGGGAGCTGTTTTTT.

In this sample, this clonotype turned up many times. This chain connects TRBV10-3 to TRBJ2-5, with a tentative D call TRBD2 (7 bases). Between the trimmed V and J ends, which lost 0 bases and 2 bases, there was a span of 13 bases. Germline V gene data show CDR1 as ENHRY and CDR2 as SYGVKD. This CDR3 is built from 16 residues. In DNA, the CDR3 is TGTGCCATCAGTGAGTCAGGCGGGGGCCTGCAAGAGACCCAGTACTTC. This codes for CAISESGGGLQETQYF.

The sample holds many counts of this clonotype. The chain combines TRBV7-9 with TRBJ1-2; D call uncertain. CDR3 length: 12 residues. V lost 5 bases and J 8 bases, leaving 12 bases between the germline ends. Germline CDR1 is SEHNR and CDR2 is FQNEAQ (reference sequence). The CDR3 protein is CASSLNTVGYTF. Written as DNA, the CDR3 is TGTGCCAGCAGCCTAAACACCGTGGGCTACACCTTC.

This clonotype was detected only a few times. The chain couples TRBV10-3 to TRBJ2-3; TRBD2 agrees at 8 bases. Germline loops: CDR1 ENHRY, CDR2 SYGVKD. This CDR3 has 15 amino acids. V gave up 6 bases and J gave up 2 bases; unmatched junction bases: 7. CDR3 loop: CAISARTSSTDTQYF. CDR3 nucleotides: TGTGCCATCAGCGCCCGGACTAGCTCCACAGATACGCAGTATTTT.

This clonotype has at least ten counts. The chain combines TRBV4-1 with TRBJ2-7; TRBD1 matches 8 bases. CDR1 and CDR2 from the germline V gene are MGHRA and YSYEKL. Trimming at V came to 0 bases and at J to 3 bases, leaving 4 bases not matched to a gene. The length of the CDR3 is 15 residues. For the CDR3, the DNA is TGCGCCAGCAGCCAAGAGGGACAGGATTTCTACGAGCAGTACTTC. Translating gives CASSQEGQDFYEQYF.

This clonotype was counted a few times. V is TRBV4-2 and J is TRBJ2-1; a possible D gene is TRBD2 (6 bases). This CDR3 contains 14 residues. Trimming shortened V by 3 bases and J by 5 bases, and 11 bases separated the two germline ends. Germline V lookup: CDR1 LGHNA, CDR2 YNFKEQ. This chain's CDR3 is CASSQSGGDNEQFF. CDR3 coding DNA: TGTGCCAGCAGCCAGTCCGGGGGAGACAATGAGCAGTTCTTC.

The CDR3 DNA reads TGTGCCAGCAGACAGAACTCCTTCCCCCTCTACAATGAGCAGTTCTTC. It yields the protein CASRQNSFPLYNEQFF. This chain links TRBV6-2 or TRBV6-3 with TRBJ2-1; D unresolved. Looked up from germline, CDR1 is MNHEY and CDR2 is SVGEGT. This CDR3 contains 16 residues. V gave up 6 bases and J gave up 3 bases, with 18 bases separating them.

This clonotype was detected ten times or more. CDR3 in DNA: TGTGCCAGCAGCCAAGAGATTGGGTGGGCTGAAGCTTTCTTT. Residues: CASSQEIGWAEAFF. The V gene is TRBV14, the J gene TRBJ1-1, with D uncertain. This CDR3 has 14 residues. Trimming stripped 0 bases from V and 6 bases from J, with 11 bases between. CDR1 is SGHDN and CDR2 is FVKESK in the germline V gene.

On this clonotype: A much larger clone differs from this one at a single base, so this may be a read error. DNA for the CDR3: TGCAGCGCCCGAGGGGGCTGCGAGCAGTACTTC. Protein product: CSARGGCEQYF. This sequence joins TRBV20-1 and TRBJ2-7, with TRBD1 identical over 7 bases. CDR3 size: 11 residues. Germline CDR1 is DFQATT and CDR2 is SNEGSKA (reference sequence).

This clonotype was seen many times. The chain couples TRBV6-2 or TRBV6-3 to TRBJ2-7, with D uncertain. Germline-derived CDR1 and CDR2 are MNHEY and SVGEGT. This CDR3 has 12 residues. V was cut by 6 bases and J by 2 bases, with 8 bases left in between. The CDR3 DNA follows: TGTGCCAGCAGCATCACTACCTACGAGCAGTACTTC. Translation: CASSITTYEQYF.

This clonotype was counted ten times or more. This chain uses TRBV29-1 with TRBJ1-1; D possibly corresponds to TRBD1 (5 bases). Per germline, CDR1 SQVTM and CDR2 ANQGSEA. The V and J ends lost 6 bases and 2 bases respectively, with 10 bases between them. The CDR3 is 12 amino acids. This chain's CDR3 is CSVLGGNTEAFF. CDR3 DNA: TGCAGCGTCTTGGGGGGTAACACTGAAGCTTTCTTT.

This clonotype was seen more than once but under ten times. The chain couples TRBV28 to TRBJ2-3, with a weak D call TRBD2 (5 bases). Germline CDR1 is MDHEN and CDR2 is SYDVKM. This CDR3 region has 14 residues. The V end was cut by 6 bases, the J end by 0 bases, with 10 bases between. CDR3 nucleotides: TGTGCCAGCAGATTGGACTGGAGCACAGATACGCAGTATTTT. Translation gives CASRLDWSTDTQYF.

This chain's CDR3 is CAISGSTGNTEAFF. For the CDR3, the DNA is TGTGCCATCAGTGGCTCCACAGGGAACACTGAAGCTTTCTTT. This chain uses TRBV10-3 with TRBJ1-1; a weak D match, TRBD1 (5 bases). Deletions cut 4 bases from V and 1 base from J, with 10 bases between. The CDR3 totals 14 residues. Germline V gene sequence: CDR1 ENHRY, CDR2 SYGVKD.

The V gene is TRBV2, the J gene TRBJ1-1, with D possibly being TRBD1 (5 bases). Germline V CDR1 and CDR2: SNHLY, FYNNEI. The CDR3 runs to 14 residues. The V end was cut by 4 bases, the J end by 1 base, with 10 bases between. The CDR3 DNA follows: TGTGCCAGCAGTGGGGATGGACAGAACACTGAAGCTTTCTTT. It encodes CASSGDGQNTEAFF.

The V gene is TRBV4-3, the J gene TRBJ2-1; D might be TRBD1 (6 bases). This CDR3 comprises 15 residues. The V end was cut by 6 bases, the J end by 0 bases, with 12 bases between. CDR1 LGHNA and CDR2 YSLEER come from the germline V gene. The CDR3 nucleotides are TGCGCCAGCAGAACAGGGTTGAGCTCCTACAATGAGCAGTTCTTC. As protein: CASRTGLSSYNEQFF.

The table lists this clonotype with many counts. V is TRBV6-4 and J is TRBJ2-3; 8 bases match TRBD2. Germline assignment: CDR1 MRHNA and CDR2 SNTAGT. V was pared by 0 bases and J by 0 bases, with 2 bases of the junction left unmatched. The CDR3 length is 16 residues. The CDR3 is CASSDSAGGSTDTQYF. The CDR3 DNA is TGTGCCAGCAGTGACTCGGCGGGAGGTAGCACAGATACGCAGTATTTT.

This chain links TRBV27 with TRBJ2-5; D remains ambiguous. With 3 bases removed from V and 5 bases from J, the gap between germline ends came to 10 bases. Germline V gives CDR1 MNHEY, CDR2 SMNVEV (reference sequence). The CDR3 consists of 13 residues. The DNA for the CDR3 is TGTGCCAGCAGTTTTAAACTATTGGAGACCCAGTACTTC. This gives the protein CASSFKLLETQYF.

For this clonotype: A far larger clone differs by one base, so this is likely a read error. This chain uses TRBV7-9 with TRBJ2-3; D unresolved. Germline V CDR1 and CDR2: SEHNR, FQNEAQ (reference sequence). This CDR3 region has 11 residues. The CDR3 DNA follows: TGTGCCTGCAGCTTAGAAGATACGCAGTATTTT. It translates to CACSLEDTQYF.

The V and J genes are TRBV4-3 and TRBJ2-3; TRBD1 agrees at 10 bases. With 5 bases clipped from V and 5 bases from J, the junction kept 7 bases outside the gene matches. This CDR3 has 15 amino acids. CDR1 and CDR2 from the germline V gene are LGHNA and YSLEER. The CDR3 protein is CASSTTGGFGDTQYF. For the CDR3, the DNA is TGCGCCAGCAGCACGACAGGGGGCTTTGGAGATACGCAGTATTTT.

CDR3 region: CASSQELAVDTQYF. The CDR3 nucleotides are TGCGCCAGCAGCCAAGAGCTAGCGGTAGATACGCAGTATTTT. The chain has TRBV4-3 and TRBJ2-3, with 7 bases matching TRBD2. This CDR3 is 14 amino acids long. The trim removed 0 bases at V and 5 bases at J, leaving 2 bases unmatched. Looked up from germline, CDR1 is LGHNA and CDR2 is YSLEER.

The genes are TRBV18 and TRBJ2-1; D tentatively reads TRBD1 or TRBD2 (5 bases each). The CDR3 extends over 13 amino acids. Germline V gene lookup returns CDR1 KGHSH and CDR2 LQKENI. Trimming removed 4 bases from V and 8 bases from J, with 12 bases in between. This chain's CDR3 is CASSQTRGDEQFF. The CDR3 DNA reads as TGTGCCAGCTCACAAACCCGGGGCGATGAGCAGTTCTTC.

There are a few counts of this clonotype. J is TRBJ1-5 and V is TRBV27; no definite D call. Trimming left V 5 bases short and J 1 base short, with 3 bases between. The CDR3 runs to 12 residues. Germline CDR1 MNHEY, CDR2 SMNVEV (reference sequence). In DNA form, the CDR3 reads TGTGCCAGCAGTCCGAGCAATCAGCCCCAGCATTTT. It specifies CASSPSNQPQHF.

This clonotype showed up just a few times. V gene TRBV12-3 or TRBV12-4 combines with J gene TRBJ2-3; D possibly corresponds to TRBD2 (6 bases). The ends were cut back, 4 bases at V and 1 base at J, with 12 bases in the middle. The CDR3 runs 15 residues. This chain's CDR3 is CASSSRELGTDTQYF. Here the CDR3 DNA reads TGTGCCAGCAGTTCACGGGAGTTGGGCACAGATACGCAGTATTTT.

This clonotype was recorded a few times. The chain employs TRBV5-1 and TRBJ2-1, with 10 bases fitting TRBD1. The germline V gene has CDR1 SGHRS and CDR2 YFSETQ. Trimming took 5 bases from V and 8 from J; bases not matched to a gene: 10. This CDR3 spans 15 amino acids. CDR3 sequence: CASSRRQGAGDEQFF. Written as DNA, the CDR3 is TGCGCCAGCAGTCGACGACAGGGGGCTGGTGATGAGCAGTTCTTC.